Each of the 8 T cell receptor beta chains below was sequenced from the same sample in a study of blood T cell repertoires in COVID-19. Clones were read by immunoSEQ multiplex PCR, and TCRdb kept only the in-frame ones, dropping some. The sample shows fewer than 350,000 clones, under 90% of them seen only once. What was sequenced was PBMCs or T cells enriched from blood (not recorded which). These receptors were collected from a man in his 60s who had recovered from COVID-19.

The chain is built from TRBV28 and TRBJ2-1; TRBD2 might be the D (6 bases). Germline-derived CDR1 and CDR2 are MDHEN and SYDVKM. With 2 bases removed from V and 4 bases from J, the gap between germline ends came to 6 bases. The length of the CDR3 is 13 residues. CDR3 DNA: TGTGCCAGCAGTTTAGGGGGGTACAATGAGCAGTTCTTC. It is translated as CASSLGGYNEQFF.

The V call is TRBV9, the J call TRBJ2-3; 11 bases are a match to TRBD2. V shed 0 bases, J shed 4 bases, and the junction held 4 bases outside the gene matches. The CDR3 loop spans 16 amino acids. The germline gives CDR1 SGDLS, CDR2 YYNGEE. The CDR3 bases are TGTGCCAGCAGCGTAGAGCTAGCGGGAGGTTCAGATACGCAGTATTTT. Its translation: CASSVELAGGSDTQYF. The full variable domain, completed using reference TRBV9 and TRBJ2-3, is DSGVTQTPKHLITATGQRVTLRCSPRSGDLSVYWYQQSLDQGLQFLIQYYNGEERAKGNILERFSAQQFPDLHSELNLSSLELGDSALYFCASSVELAGGSDTQYFGPGTRLTVL.

The chain carries TRBV5-1 and TRBJ1-1; no definite D call. The germline gives CDR1 SGHRS, CDR2 YFSETQ. Trimming stripped 0 bases from V and 3 bases from J, with 9 bases between. This CDR3 comprises 14 residues. This chain's CDR3 is CASSLGGADTEAFF. The DNA of the CDR3 is TGCGCCAGCAGCTTGGGAGGAGCAGACACTGAAGCTTTCTTT.

The chain carries TRBV7-3 and TRBJ2-6; the D is unclear. CDR1 is SGHTA and CDR2 is FQGTGA in the germline V gene. V shed 4 bases and J shed 0 bases, with 7 bases lying between them. CDR3 length: 15 amino acids. The CDR3 protein is CASSYSNSGANVLTF. The CDR3 DNA reads TGTGCCAGCAGCTATAGTAACTCTGGGGCCAACGTCCTGACTTTC.

The sample holds a few counts of this clone. The V call is TRBV7-2, the J call TRBJ1-5; TRBD1 aligns across 8 bases. The CDR3 has 15 amino acids. Germline CDR1 is SGHTA and CDR2 is FQGNSA. Trimming at V came to 5 bases and at J to 6 bases, leaving 9 bases not matched to a gene. CDR3 sequence: CASSHNGQGGQPQHF. Written as DNA, the CDR3 is TGTGCCAGCAGCCATAACGGACAGGGTGGTCAGCCCCAGCATTTT.

The chain couples TRBV11-1 to TRBJ1-3; 8 bases are shared with TRBD1. V shed 3 bases and J 0 bases; nucleotides not matched to a gene: 4. The CDR3 has 16 amino acids. Germline CDR1 SGHAT, CDR2 FQDESV (reference sequence). The CDR3 loop is CASSFGTGPSGNTIYF. In DNA, the CDR3 is TGTGCCAGCAGCTTCGGGACAGGACCCTCTGGAAACACCATATATTTT.

Remarks on this clone: An end of the junction differs from the germline gene, which may be a read error. The chain recombines TRBV20-1 with TRBJ2-1; weak D call: TRBD2 (6 bases). The germline CDR1 and CDR2 sequences are DFQATT and SNEGSKA (reference sequence). CDR3 length equals 11 residues. Written as DNA, the CDR3 is TGCAGTGCCAGAGGAGGGAATGAGCAGTTCTTC. Encoded protein: CSARGGNEQFF.

This clone was seen a single time. V usage is TRBV19 and J usage is TRBJ2-3; maybe TRBD2 (6 bases). Between the trimmed V and J ends, which lost 4 bases and 3 bases, there was a span of 11 bases. The CDR3 contains 14 residues. CDR1 is LNHDA, CDR2 SQIVND, per germline (reference sequence). The CDR3 bases are TGTGCCAGTAGTAGCCCGGGGGTAACAGATACGCAGTATTTT. It codes for CASSSPGVTDTQYF.